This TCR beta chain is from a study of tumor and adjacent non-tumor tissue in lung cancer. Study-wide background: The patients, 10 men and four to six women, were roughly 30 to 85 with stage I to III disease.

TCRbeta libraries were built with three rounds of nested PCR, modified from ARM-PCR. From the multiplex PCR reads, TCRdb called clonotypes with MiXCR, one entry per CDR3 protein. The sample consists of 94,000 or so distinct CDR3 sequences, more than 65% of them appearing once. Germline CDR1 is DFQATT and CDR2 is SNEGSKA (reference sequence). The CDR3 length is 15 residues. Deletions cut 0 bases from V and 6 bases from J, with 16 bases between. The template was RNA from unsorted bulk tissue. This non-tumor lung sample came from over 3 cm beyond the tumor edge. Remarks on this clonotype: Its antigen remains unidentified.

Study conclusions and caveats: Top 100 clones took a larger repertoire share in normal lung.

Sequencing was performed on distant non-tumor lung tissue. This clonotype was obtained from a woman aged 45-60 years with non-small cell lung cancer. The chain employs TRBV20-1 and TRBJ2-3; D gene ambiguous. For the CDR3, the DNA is TGCAGTGCTAGAGATGGAACCGAGTTCACTGATACGCAGTATTTT. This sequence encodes CSARDGTEFTDTQYF.